The source of this TCR beta chain is a study of tumor-infiltrating lymphocytes in primary liver carcinoma. From germline, CDR1 is SGHAT and CDR2 FQNNGV. CDR3 size: 16 residues. Using a constant-region primer together with ProtoScript II reverse transcriptase, TCR beta cDNA was made from 500 to 650 ng of total RNA. The TCR beta library was amplified through three nested multiplex PCR rounds in a modified ARM-PCR procedure. The first two PCR rounds used TRBV1-TRBV30 primers with a Cbeta primer, around 10 cycles each. TCRdb recomputed calls from the multiplex PCR reads with MiXCR, one row per CDR3 protein. The table has about 130,000 distinct CDR3 sequences, 60% to 75% seen once. Concerning this clonotype itself: One end of the junction does not line up with germline, which may come from a read error.

The source material, 20-30 mg of unsorted bulk tissue, was used to co-extract RNA and DNA. The receptor was isolated from an older woman with primary liver carcinoma and hepatitis B virus infection. V and J are TRBV11-2 and TRBJ2-1, with 8 positions matching TRBD2. The sequencing input was liver tumor tissue from sampling region 3. Regarding subset: tumor region T3, left-lateral pole. This chain's CDR3 is CAISFRTSGGGGEQFF. The CDR3 nucleotides read TGTGCCATCAGCTTCCGGACCAGCGGGGGCGGGGGGGAGCAGTTCTTC.